The T cell receptor (beta chain) under discussion was sequenced for a study of OX40 agonist ivuxolimab in advanced cancers. Assay: immunoSEQ multiplex PCR; the TCRdb copy retains only in-frame clones and omits some. The sample consists of tens of thousands of clones, roughly 80% of them appearing once. J gave up 0 bases and V 3 bases, and 15 bases lay outside the gene matches. Germline V gene sequence: CDR1 SEHNR, CDR2 FQNEAQ (reference sequence). The CDR3 loop spans 19 amino acids. Sequenced here: CD4+ or CD8+ T cells sorted from blood, sampled in a trial of the OX40 agonist ivuxolimab. The sequence derives from an adult with an advanced solid tumor such as melanoma, head and neck, liver or kidney cancer. This sequence joins TRBV7-9 and TRBJ2-5, with 8 nucleotides matching TRBD2. The CDR3 reads CASSFPPGGGQRYQETQYF. CDR3 in DNA: TGTGCCAGCAGCTTCCCCCCGGGAGGGGGGCAAAGGTACCAAGAGACCCAGTACTTC.